This T cell receptor beta chain was sequenced during a study of blood T cell repertoires in COVID-19 (dated by TCRdb to 2020 to 2022). Background on the whole study: The collaborator samples originated in the United States, Italy and Spain and spanned the acute and convalescent phases of COVID-19. The dataset comprised deeply sampled blood TCRbeta repertoires from subjects exposed to, actively infected with, or recovered from COVID-19. The repertoires were released in a freely available public database meant as a resource for research on the immune response to SARS-CoV-2. Nearly every sample came with metadata listing a de-identified subject ID, COVID-19 status, age in years and sex. The material from the prospective study consisted of cDNA or gDNA derived from T cells, B-cell-depleted T cells, or PBMCs. HLA class I and class II types, where available, came from metadata supplied by the sample provider rather than from assay-based typing. Samples came from the ongoing ImmuneRACE study (first 160 participants) plus 1,254 subjects from 6 global collaborators.

Broad study findings and their caveats: How much clinical and demographic metadata was included differed by source and by participant, and the metadata was provided uncurated.

In the germline V gene, CDR1 corresponds to MDHEN and CDR2 to SYDVKM. Trimming removed 2 bases from V and 1 base from J, leaving 8 bases between the germline ends. The CDR3 holds 14 amino acids from the cysteine to the phenylalanine. Here the CDR3 DNA is all that survives: 42 bases in frame from base 1. Note on this clone: Its antigen remains undetermined. Nothing much larger sits one base from this clone, and base qualities are not available. The same CDR3 also results from other DNA sequences found in this sample.

Each collaborating institution followed its own protocols to collect whole blood in K2EDTA tubes. Collaborator samples were shipped for TCRbeta analysis as frozen whole blood, isolated PBMCs, or DNA extracted from either sample type. TCRbeta CDR3 regions were amplified from genomic DNA using the immunoSEQ Assay, a bias-controlled multiplex PCR. As for how the authors treated the data: The number of nucleated cells in each sample was estimated by amplification of reference gene primers within the assay. Sequence reads were collapsed and filtered to measure the absolute abundance of every unique TCRbeta CDR3 rearrangement. For each sample, productive Simpson clonality was calculated by taking the square root of Simpson's diversity index across productive rearrangements. TCRdb carries this immuneACCESS record with in-frame sequences only. Its versions omit some clonotypes, under half of them owing to an unresolved V gene in the studies checked, with the rest unexplained. V and J calls and clone size come straight from that table; D and trimming were deduced from the DNA. This sample has some 700,000 clones in its table, and about nine tenths of those were observed once. The top ten hold more than 0.25% of the sample.

The rearrangement combines TRBV28 with TRBJ1-1, with no confident D gene call. Sequencing used peripheral blood. The clonotype was recovered from a woman between 18 and 29 years old with acute or convalescent COVID-19. The nucleotides read TGTGCCAGCAGTTTAGGGCAGCAGAACACTGAAGCTTTCTTT. Translated, this gives CASSLGQQNTEAFF. Reference TRBV28 and TRBJ1-1 genes cover what lies past the CDR3, so the full variable domain is DVKVTQSSRYLVKRTGEKVFLECVQDMDHENMFWYRQDPGLGLRLIYFSYDVKMKEKGDIPEGYSVSREKKERFSLILESASTNQTSMYLCASSLGQQNTEAFFGQGTRLTVV.